Listed here is a single T cell receptor beta chain. The authors' processing: How many nucleated cells were present was estimated from reference gene primer amplification. The protocol was immunoSEQ multiplex PCR, while the TCRdb copy is restricted to in-frame clones and leaves out a portion. The V and J calls and clone size were taken over from that table, and D and trimming were inferred from the DNA. The sample records 70,000 to 95,000 clones, approximately 88% being singletons. The data derive from a study of blood T cell repertoires in COVID-19. Study at large: Nucleic acid was either cDNA or gDNA, and it came from T cells, B-cell-depleted T cells, or PBMCs.

The specimen sequenced was peripheral blood. The TCR comes from a man in his fifties or sixties with active COVID-19.

In DNA form, the CDR3 reads TGTGCCAGCAGCGTAAAAGATACCTACTCCTACGAGCAGTACTTC. Its translation is CASSVKDTYSYEQYF. J is TRBJ2-7 and V is TRBV9; D is uncertain. V lost 1 base to trimming and J lost 0 bases, with 11 bases between them. The germline V gene has CDR1 SGDLS and CDR2 YYNGEE. The CDR3 consists of 15 residues.